A single sample is the source of the 18 T cell receptor beta chains below, sequenced in a study of memory CD4+ T cells and cytomegalovirus serostatus (dated by TCRdb to the late 2010s). Receptor libraries were prepared by the immunoSEQ multiplex PCR assay. Imported from immuneACCESS, the table was reduced by TCRdb to in-frame sequences with V and J called. These copies leave out some clones; in studies compared against another copy, an unresolved V gene accounts for under half, and the cause of the remainder is not known. The sample contains tens of thousands of clones, about 81% of them found a single time. In total, the top ten clones hold approximately 0.44% of the sample. Single viable CD3+CD4+CD8-CD45RO+ cells were sorted as memory CD4+ T cells on a FACSAria II. The specimen sequenced was memory CD4+ T cells from blood. The receptors shown here come from an adult in good health and CMV-seronegative.

V and J are TRBV5-1 and TRBJ1-4, with 10 bases fitting TRBD1. CDR3 size: 16 residues. The trim removed 0 bases at V and 4 bases at J, leaving 3 bases unmatched. CDR1 is SGHRS, CDR2 YFSETQ, per germline. CDR3 sequence reads: CASSLGTGGFNEKLFF. Written as DNA, the CDR3 is TGCGCCAGCAGCTTGGGGACAGGGGGTTTTAATGAAAAACTGTTTTTT.

The chain links TRBV5-1 to TRBJ1-3; no definite D call. This CDR3 spans 15 amino acids. The V and J ends lost 1 base and 2 bases respectively, with 10 bases between them. Germline loops: CDR1 SGHRS, CDR2 YFSETQ. This chain's CDR3 is CASSLTEQPGNTIYF. Here the CDR3 DNA reads TGCGCCAGCAGCTTGACAGAACAACCTGGAAACACCATATATTTT.

The chain recombines TRBV5-1 with TRBJ2-3, with TRBD2 matching 7 bases. After removal of 4 bases from V and 0 bases from J, the junction contained 8 bases not matched to a gene. The CDR3 has 16 residues. Germline V CDR1 and CDR2: SGHRS, YFSETQ. CDR3 amino acids: CASSAASGTSTDTQYF. Written as DNA, the CDR3 is TGCGCCAGCAGCGCCGCTAGCGGAACTAGCACAGATACGCAGTATTTT.

The chain uses TRBV7-2 and TRBJ2-5, with 10 bases identical to TRBD1. V shed 6 bases and J 4 bases; nucleotides not matched to a gene: 8. CDR3 length: 15 amino acids. Germline loops: CDR1 SGHTA, CDR2 FQGNSA. The CDR3 region has the DNA TGTGCCAGCAGACCCGGGACAGGGGCTGGAGAGACCCAGTACTTC. This sequence encodes CASRPGTGAGETQYF.

As for this clone: The same CDR3 also results from other DNA sequences found in this sample. This chain links TRBV7-2 with TRBJ1-5, with D unresolved. Trimming pared 5 bases from V and 5 bases from J, leaving 10 bases between. Germline CDR1 reads SGHTA; CDR2 reads FQGNSA. This CDR3 has 13 residues. Here the CDR3 DNA reads TGTGCCAGCAGCCTATGGGGAGATCAGCCCCAGCATTTT. Its translation is CASSLWGDQPQHF.

The chain recombines TRBV11-2 with TRBJ2-2, with 12 bases that match TRBD2. CDR1 and CDR2 (germline): SGHAT, FQNNGV. The V and J ends lost 5 bases and 0 bases, in that order; junction bases with no gene match: 4. The CDR3 loop spans 17 amino acids. The CDR3 DNA follows: TGTGCCAGCAGCAAGACTAGCGGGGGTTCGAACACCGGGGAGCTGTTTTTT. Translation: CASSKTSGGSNTGELFF. Supplemented by reference TRBV11-2 and TRBJ2-2, the full variable domain reads EAGVAQSPRYKIIEKRQSVAFWCNPISGHATLYWYQQILGQGPKLLIQFQNNGVVDDSQLPKDRFSAERLKGVDSTLKIQPAKLEDSAVYLCASSKTSGGSNTGELFFGEGSRLTVL.

This chain joins TRBV27 and TRBJ1-2; D is ambiguous. Trimming shortened V by 5 bases and J by 3 bases, and 10 bases separated the two germline ends. Germline loops: CDR1 MNHEY, CDR2 SMNVEV (reference sequence). The CDR3 contains 13 residues. CDR3 in DNA: TGTGCCAGCAGTGAAGGGAACTACTATGGCTACACCTTC. Translated: CASSEGNYYGYTF.

The chain recombines TRBV5-4 with TRBJ2-5; TRBD2 aligns across 8 bases. CDR1 is SGHNT, CDR2 YYREEE, per germline (reference sequence). This CDR3 contains 15 residues. The J segment lost 5 bases and the V segment lost 5 bases, leaving 11 bases of the junction unmatched. The CDR3 sequence: CASSRRTSFGETQYF. CDR3 DNA: TGTGCCAGCAGTCGTCGGACTAGCTTCGGGGAGACCCAGTACTTC.

This chain joins TRBV7-2 and TRBJ2-1, with 8 positions matching TRBD2. V was pared by 1 base and J by 4 bases, with 6 bases of the junction left unmatched. This CDR3 is built from 16 residues. Germline CDR1 is SGHTA and CDR2 is FQGNSA. The CDR3 region has the DNA TGTGCCAGCAGCTTAGACGGCGGGGGGTTTTACAATGAGCAGTTCTTC. Its protein is CASSLDGGGFYNEQFF.

The rearrangement links TRBV27 to TRBJ2-7; TRBD2 might be the D (5 bases). V was shortened by 4 bases and J by 0 bases, with 19 bases between the two germline ends. CDR3 length: 17 residues. Germline-derived CDR1 and CDR2 are MNHEY and SMNVEV (reference sequence). The CDR3 DNA reads TGTGCCAGCAGTTCGGAGGCTAGAGGACTTACCTCCTACGAGCAGTACTTC. Amino acid sequence: CASSSEARGLTSYEQYF.

The V call is TRBV6-5, the J call TRBJ1-2, with D uncertain. Trimming cost V 5 bases and J 1 base, with 8 bases left between them. Germline loops: CDR1 MNHEY, CDR2 SVGAGI. This CDR3 comprises 13 residues. CDR3 amino acids: CASSLGINYGYTF. DNA of the CDR3: TGTGCCAGCAGTCTCGGGATTAACTATGGCTACACCTTC.

J is TRBJ1-1 and V is TRBV4-3; 8 bases are a match to TRBD1. Germline CDR1 LGHNA, CDR2 YSLEER. This CDR3 spans 15 amino acids. V lost 4 bases and J lost 11; bases outside the gene matches: 15. DNA for the CDR3: TGCGCCAGCAGCCCTAGCGGGACAGGCGGCAACCTGGCTTTCTTT. Residues: CASSPSGTGGNLAFF.

V is TRBV4-3 and J is TRBJ2-7; D gene ambiguous. The CDR3 loop spans 13 amino acids. Trimming took off 0 bases at V and 6 bases at J, with 9 bases between the two ends. Looked up from germline, CDR1 is LGHNA and CDR2 is YSLEER. CDR3 in DNA: TGCGCCAGCAGCCAAGATCTCGCGCTCGAGCAGTACTTC. Translated, it gives CASSQDLALEQYF.

DNA for the CDR3: TGTGCCAGCAGTCGCGGGGGAAATCAGCCCCAGCATTTT. It encodes CASSRGGNQPQHF. J is TRBJ1-5 and V is TRBV2; D perhaps matches TRBD1 (5 bases). This CDR3 contains 13 residues. V was cut by 5 bases and J by 4 bases, with 9 bases left in between. The germline gives CDR1 SNHLY, CDR2 FYNNEI. Looking up the rest from reference TRBV2 and TRBJ1-5 gives the full variable domain: EPEVTQTPSHQVTQMGQEVILRCVPISNHLYFYWYRQILGQKVEFLVSFYNNEISEKSEIFDDQFSVERPDGSNFTLKIRSTKLEDSAMYFCASSRGGNQPQHFGDGTRLSIL.

The rearrangement uses TRBV6-6 and TRBJ1-1; D not certain. This CDR3 has 13 residues. Germline loops: CDR1 MNHNY, CDR2 SVGAGI (reference sequence). V was clipped by 7 bases and J by 1 base, with 10 bases between them. The CDR3 nucleotides read TGTGCCAGCATTCGGACGGCGAACACTGAAGCTTTCTTT. This sequence encodes CASIRTANTEAFF.

This clone was recorded only once. The chain joins TRBV6-5 to TRBJ1-1; no definite D call. The CDR3 contains 13 residues. CDR1 and CDR2 from the germline V gene are MNHEY and SVGAGI. Trimming pared 2 bases from V and 5 bases from J, leaving 9 bases between. As DNA, the CDR3 is TGTGCCAGCAGTTACCAGCTGTATACTGAAGCTTTCTTT. Its translation is CASSYQLYTEAFF.

This CDR3 reads CASSSTGGQETQYF. The CDR3 bases are TGTGCCAGCAGTTCGACAGGGGGGCAAGAGACCCAGTACTTC. V usage is TRBV5-4 and J usage is TRBJ2-5; 9 nucleotides match TRBD1. Germline CDR1 and CDR2: SGHNT and YYREEE (reference sequence). CDR3 size: 14 residues. V shed 5 bases, J shed 2 bases, and the junction held 4 bases outside the gene matches.

The CDR3 region is CASIPPGPWAGDTQYF. DNA for the CDR3: TGCGCCAGCATCCCTCCGGGCCCATGGGCAGGGGATACGCAGTATTTT. The rearrangement links TRBV10-1 to TRBJ2-3; D is perhaps TRBD1 (5 bases). The V end was cut by 7 bases, the J end by 6 bases, with 23 bases between. Per the germline V gene, CDR1 is WNHNN and CDR2 is SYGVQD (reference sequence). The CDR3 is 16 residues long.